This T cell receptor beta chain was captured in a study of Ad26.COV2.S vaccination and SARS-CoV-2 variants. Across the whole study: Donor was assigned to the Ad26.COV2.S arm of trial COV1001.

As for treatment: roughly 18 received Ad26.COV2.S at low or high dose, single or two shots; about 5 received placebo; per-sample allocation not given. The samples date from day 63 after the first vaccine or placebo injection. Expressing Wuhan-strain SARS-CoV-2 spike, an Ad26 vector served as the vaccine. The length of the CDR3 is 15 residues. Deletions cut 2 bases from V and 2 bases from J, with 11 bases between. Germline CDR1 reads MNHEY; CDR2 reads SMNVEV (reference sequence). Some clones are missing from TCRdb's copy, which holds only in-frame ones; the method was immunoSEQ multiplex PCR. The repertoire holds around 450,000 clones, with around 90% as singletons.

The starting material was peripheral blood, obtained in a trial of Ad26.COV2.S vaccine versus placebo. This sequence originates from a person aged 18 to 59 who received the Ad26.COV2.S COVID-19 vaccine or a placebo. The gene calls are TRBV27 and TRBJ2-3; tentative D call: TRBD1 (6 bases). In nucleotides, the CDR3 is TGTGCCAGCAGTTTAACAGGGTATTACACAGATACGCAGTATTTT. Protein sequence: CASSLTGYYTDTQYF.